A selection of T cell receptor beta chains follows, all from one sample in a study of T-cell reconstitution after alpha-beta-depleted transplantation in children. TCRdb reprocessed the PCR reads with MiXCR, giving one entry per CDR3 protein. The repertoire holds 360,000 or so distinct CDR3 sequences, with about a fifth as singletons. This specimen consisted of PBMCs from the stem cell graft donor, obtained from the stem cell graft. These receptors were obtained from a human donor who donated a stem cell graft to a child with acute myeloid leukemia. Both conserved end residues are part of each CDR3. The D gene is left open where the match is weak. Some rows mark clone size as missing; the rest say once, few, many or name a class of expanded clone.

J gene	D gene	V gene	clone size	CDR3 protein	CDR3 DNA
TRBJ1-1	-	TRBV12-3/TRBV12-4	-	CASTPTLNTEAFF	TGTGCCAGCACCCCGACCCTGAACACTGAAGCTTTCTTT
TRBJ2-1	-	TRBV12-3/TRBV12-4	-	CASSPHPGTGEQFF	TGTGCCAGCAGCCCCCACCCGGGGACTGGTGAGCAGTTCTTC
TRBJ2-1	-	TRBV28	few	CASKGYYNEQFF	TGTGCCAGCAAGGGCTACTACAATGAGCAGTTCTTC
TRBJ2-1	TRBD1	TRBV9	few	CASSVPGQGGSEQFF	TGTGCCAGCAGCGTACCGGGACAGGGAGGTTCTGAGCAGTTCTTC
TRBJ2-7	-	TRBV12-3/TRBV12-4	few	CATQVGSRGEQYF	TGTGCCACACAGGTCGGGAGTCGCGGTGAGCAGTACTTC
TRBJ2-1	-	TRBV12-3/TRBV12-4	few	CASSLLRGSNEQFF	TGTGCCAGCAGTTTATTGCGGGGAAGCAATGAGCAGTTCTTC
TRBJ2-3	TRBD2	TRBV28	-	CASSPGLAGDGTDTQYF	TGTGCCAGCAGCCCCGGACTAGCGGGAGACGGCACAGATACGCAGTATTTT
TRBJ2-5	-	TRBV28	few	CASNPGARETQYF	TGTGCCAGCAACCCAGGGGCACGAGAGACCCAGTACTTC
TRBJ2-7	-	TRBV28	few	CASRQDMGNEQYF	TGTGCCAGCAGACAAGACATGGGGAACGAGCAGTACTTC
TRBJ2-7	TRBD2	TRBV10-2	few	CASSEWASGRIYEQYF	TGCGCCAGCAGTGAGTGGGCTAGCGGGAGAATCTACGAGCAGTACTTC
TRBJ2-3	-	TRBV7-2	-	CASTLTGDTQYF	TGTGCCAGCACCCTTACAGGGGATACGCAGTATTTT
TRBJ2-7	TRBD1	TRBV20-1	many	CSAHLTGPYEQYF	TGCAGTGCTCACCTGACAGGGCCCTACGAGCAGTACTTC
TRBJ2-1	TRBD1	TRBV4-2	few	CASSQLTGQGSNEQFF	TGTGCCAGCAGCCAACTTACGGGACAGGGGTCCAATGAGCAGTTCTTC
TRBJ2-1	-	TRBV15	few	CATSRDLAKRTYNEQFF	TGTGCCACCAGCAGAGATCTAGCGAAAAGGACCTACAATGAGCAGTTCTTC
TRBJ2-1	TRBD1	TRBV15	-	CATSEEGDSYNEQFF	TGTGCCACCAGCGAGGAAGGGGACAGCTACAATGAGCAGTTCTTC
TRBJ2-7	-	TRBV7-2	-	CASSLDRPGTEQYF	TGTGCCAGCAGCTTAGATCGCCCGGGCACCGAGCAGTACTTC
TRBJ2-3	-	TRBV7-6	many	CASSWELTDTQYF	TGTGCCAGCAGCTGGGAACTCACAGATACGCAGTATTTT
TRBJ2-3	-	TRBV4-2	-	CASSQGTRDNADTQYF	TGTGCCAGCAGCCAAGGGACTAGGGACAATGCAGATACGCAGTATTTT
TRBJ2-3	TRBD1	TRBV5-1	-	CASSFGQDTDTQYF	TGCGCCAGCAGCTTCGGACAGGACACAGATACGCAGTATTTT
TRBJ1-1	TRBD1	TRBV7-9	-	CASSSTGINEAFF	TGTGCCAGCAGCTCGACAGGGATTAATGAAGCTTTCTTT
TRBJ2-3	-	TRBV10-3	many	CAISDGITDTQYF	TGTGCCATCAGTGATGGCATCACAGATACGCAGTATTTT
TRBJ1-6	-	TRBV12-3/TRBV12-4	many	CASSVTRQANSPLHF	TGTGCCAGCAGTGTGACCCGACAGGCGAATTCACCCCTCCACTTT
TRBJ2-1	-	TRBV7-6	many	CASSFSPSRSSYNEQFF	TGTGCCAGCAGCTTTTCTCCTAGCAGGAGCTCCTACAATGAGCAGTTCTTC
TRBJ1-1	-	TRBV27	-	CASSWTVSNTEAFF	TGTGCCAGCAGCTGGACAGTGTCCAACACTGAAGCTTTCTTT
TRBJ2-3	-	TRBV20-1	many	CSASPSRTGFTDTQYF	TGCAGTGCTAGCCCGTCCCGCACCGGATTCACAGATACGCAGTATTTT
TRBJ1-2	-	TRBV5-1	few	CASSFSPSDGYTF	TGCGCCAGCAGCTTCAGTCCCTCGGACGGCTACACCTTC
TRBJ2-7	-	TRBV29-1	few	CSVGQTYEQYF	TGCAGCGTTGGACAGACCTACGAGCAGTACTTC
TRBJ2-7	TRBD1	TRBV7-9	-	CASSSPQGEQYF	TGTGCCAGCAGCTCGCCACAGGGGGAGCAGTACTTC
TRBJ2-7	-	TRBV11-1	-	CASSPPTGSGSYEQYF	TGTGCCAGCAGCCCCCCGACTGGTAGCGGTTCCTACGAGCAGTACTTC
TRBJ2-3	TRBD1	TRBV6-5	many	CASSYDRGTGDTQYF	TGTGCCAGCAGTTATGACAGGGGCACCGGGGATACGCAGTATTTT
TRBJ2-3	-	TRBV5-1	-	CASSFTGPPTDTQYF	TGCGCCAGCAGCTTTACAGGGCCCCCCACAGATACGCAGTATTTT
TRBJ2-1	-	TRBV29-1	many	CSAEFNGNEQFF	TGCAGCGCTGAGTTCAACGGCAATGAGCAGTTCTTC
TRBJ1-2	-	TRBV3-1	few	CASSPPTRDYGYTF	TGTGCCAGCAGCCCCCCCACAAGAGACTATGGCTACACCTTC
TRBJ1-4	-	TRBV6-2/TRBV6-3	-	CASSYNDEKLFF	TGTGCCAGCAGTTACAACGATGAAAAACTGTTTTTT
TRBJ1-2	TRBD1	TRBV5-1	once	CASSLEGQGRYGYTF	TGCGCCAGCAGCTTGGAGGGACAGGGGCGCTATGGCTACACCTTC
TRBJ2-4	-	TRBV24-1	few	CATSDGPNIQYF	TGTGCCACCAGTGACGGACCGAACATTCAGTACTTC
TRBJ2-1	-	TRBV20-1	many	CSAPRGGYNEQFF	TGCAGTGCGCCCAGGGGGGGTTACAATGAGCAGTTCTTC
TRBJ1-2	-	TRBV24-1	few	CATSDFYYGYTF	TGTGCCACCAGTGATTTTTACTATGGCTACACCTTC
TRBJ1-5	-	TRBV29-1	many	CSVESGTTQHF	TGCAGCGTTGAGTCCGGGACAACCCAGCATTTT
TRBJ2-1	TRBD1	TRBV20-1	few	CSAVPDRLYNEQFF	TGCAGTGCTGTGCCGGACAGGTTATACAATGAGCAGTTCTTC
TRBJ2-1	-	TRBV27	few	CASSIQTYGAGDNEQFF	TGTGCCAGCAGTATCCAAACTTACGGGGCCGGCGACAATGAGCAGTTCTTC
TRBJ2-1	TRBD2	TRBV15	-	CATSRVLAEYNEQFF	TGTGCCACCAGCAGAGTACTAGCGGAATACAATGAGCAGTTCTTC
TRBJ2-2	-	TRBV5-5	-	CASSLGAGLTGELFF	TGTGCCAGCAGCTTGGGGGCAGGGTTAACCGGGGAGCTGTTTTTT
TRBJ2-3	TRBD2	TRBV20-1	many	CSARVPGLAVDTQYF	TGCAGTGCTAGAGTTCCGGGACTAGCGGTAGATACGCAGTATTTT
TRBJ2-5	-	TRBV4-1	few	CASSLASGAGETQYF	TGCGCCAGCAGCCTCGCCAGCGGAGCGGGAGAGACCCAGTACTTC
TRBJ2-1	TRBD2	TRBV7-2	-	CASSSRTSGGGRNEQFF	TGTGCCAGCAGCTCCCGGACTAGCGGGGGAGGTCGGAATGAGCAGTTCTTC
TRBJ1-1	-	TRBV29-1	many	CSVGGTEAFF	TGCAGCGTTGGGGGAACTGAAGCTTTCTTT
TRBJ2-1	-	TRBV23-1	-	CASSLLKGRRISNEQFF	TGCGCCAGCAGTCTCCTGAAGGGGAGGAGGATAAGCAATGAGCAGTTCTTC